The clone carrying this T cell receptor beta chain appeared a few times. These data originate in a study of early T cells in non-severe SARS-CoV-2 infection. The ends were cut back, 2 bases at V and 7 bases at J, with 14 bases in the middle. Germline assignment: CDR1 SEHNR and CDR2 FQNEAQ (reference sequence). The CDR3 sequence is 14 residues long. In TCRdb, the 5' RACE reads were re-called with MiXCR into one record per CDR3 protein. Of some 39,000 distinct CDR3 sequences in the sample, nearly 7.5% were seen once. This clonotype originated in an adult who was a healthcare worker with PCR-confirmed SARS-CoV-2 infection or an uninfected control (not recorded which). The sequencing input was whole blood. This chain links TRBV7-9 with TRBJ1-1; tentatively, D is TRBD1 (6 bases). CDR3 sequence reads: CASSLTGQGREAFF. The DNA for the CDR3 is TGTGCCAGCAGCTTAACAGGGCAGGGGCGTGAAGCTTTCTTT.